Listed here are 17 T cell receptor beta chains from one sample, sequenced in a study of blood T cells in healthy people across ages. A J-beta primer mix and a sample-barcoded 5' primer were used in a second PCR of about 7 to 12 cycles. MiXCR, run by TCRdb on the 5' RACE reads, gives a single entry per CDR3 protein. The sample includes around 1.5 million distinct CDR3 sequences, approximately 38% of them seen just once. The source material was blood. The receptor source for this set is a woman under 30 in good health.

On this clonotype itself: A read error is possible here, since a much larger clone lies one base away. The chain carries TRBV2 and TRBJ2-5, with D tentatively TRBD2 (6 bases). The germline V and J ends were trimmed by 2 bases and 4 bases, with 8 bases remaining between them. The CDR3 covers 13 residues. Germline CDR1 SNHLY, CDR2 FYNNEI. Written as DNA, the CDR3 is TGTGCCAGCAGTGAATGGGGGGTAGAGACCCAGTACTTC. It specifies CASSEWGVETQYF.

This clonotype was picked up a small number of times. The genes are TRBV15 and TRBJ1-1, with TRBD1 matching over 8 bases. The CDR3 loop spans 15 amino acids. Losses at the gene ends were 0 bases for V and 4 bases for J; bases not matched to a gene: 4. In germline, CDR1 is LNHNV, CDR2 YYDKDF (reference sequence). CDR3 region: CATSRDLGQGTEAFF. The CDR3 region has the DNA TGTGCCACCAGCAGAGATTTAGGACAGGGCACTGAAGCTTTCTTT.

J is TRBJ2-1 and V is TRBV20-1, with 10 bases lining up with TRBD2. J was trimmed by 5 bases and V by 6 bases; bases with no gene match: 10. This CDR3 is built from 15 residues. The germline CDR1 and CDR2 sequences are DFQATT and SNEGSKA (reference sequence). CDR3 nucleotide sequence: TGCAGTGCCTGGGACGCTAGCGGGAGCGACAATGAGCAGTTCTTC. Translation: CSAWDASGSDNEQFF.

The chain joins TRBV3-1 to TRBJ2-7, with D possibly matching TRBD2 (6 bases). Between the trimmed V and J ends, which lost 1 base and 4 bases, there was a span of 14 bases. Germline V gives CDR1 LGHDT, CDR2 YNNKEL (reference sequence). The CDR3 length is 15 residues. The CDR3 reads CASSQVGGKGYEQYF. The CDR3, as DNA: TGTGCCAGCAGCCAAGTCGGAGGGAAAGGGTACGAGCAGTACTTC.

This clonotype was observed a few times. V usage is TRBV18 and J usage is TRBJ1-5; D gene uncertain. Germline V lookup: CDR1 KGHSH, CDR2 LQKENI. The CDR3 length is 13 residues. V was trimmed by 3 bases and J by 6 bases, leaving 9 bases between them. The CDR3 spells CASSPSEGQPQHF. CDR3 coding DNA: TGTGCCAGCTCACCGTCTGAGGGTCAGCCCCAGCATTTT.

This clonotype was counted between two and nine times. The chain uses TRBV27 and TRBJ1-5, with D uncertain. CDR1 is MNHEY and CDR2 is SMNVEV in the germline V gene (reference sequence). V was clipped by 6 bases and J by 1 base, with 10 bases between them. There are 14 residues in the CDR3. DNA of the CDR3: TGTGCCAGCAGCTCCATGCGGAGCAATCAGCCCCAGCATTTT. This codes for CASSSMRSNQPQHF.

The chain employs TRBV28 and TRBJ1-1, with D hard to call. Germline loops: CDR1 MDHEN, CDR2 SYDVKM. The CDR3 length is 12 residues. Deletions cut 5 bases from V and 6 bases from J, with 10 bases between. CDR3 DNA sequence: TGTGCCAGCAGTCCCTCATGGCCTGAAGCTTTCTTT. Translating gives CASSPSWPEAFF.

The V and J genes are TRBV14 and TRBJ2-5; D is undetermined. Between the trimmed V and J ends, which lost 4 bases and 11 bases, there was a span of 14 bases. This CDR3 is 12 amino acids long. From germline, CDR1 is SGHDN and CDR2 FVKESK. The CDR3 DNA reads TGTGCCAGCAGCCCGACACCAGAGATGCAGTACTTC. Translating gives CASSPTPEMQYF.

V and J are TRBV3-1 and TRBJ2-7; tentative D call: TRBD1 (6 bases). Germline CDR1 is LGHDT and CDR2 is YNNKEL (reference sequence). Trimming stripped 5 bases from V and 6 bases from J, with 14 bases between. The CDR3 runs to 13 residues. The CDR3 DNA reads TGTGCCAGCAGCAACGCTCCCAGGGGCGAGCAGTACTTC. Translating it yields CASSNAPRGEQYF.

Details on this clonotype: A much larger clonotype is one base distant, so this may be a read error. The rearrangement links TRBV4-1 to TRBJ2-7; 11 bases fit TRBD2. The CDR3 consists of 15 residues. The V gene's germline CDR1 is MGHRA and CDR2 YSYEKL. This CDR3 reads CASSPRLAGNYVQYF. The CDR3 DNA reads as TGCGCCAGCAGCCCGCGACTAGCGGGGAACTACGTGCAGTACTTC.

This clonotype was found a few times. The chain employs TRBV18 and TRBJ1-5; tentatively, D is TRBD1 (5 bases). V lost 6 bases, J lost 6 bases, and 12 bases lay in between. The germline gives CDR1 KGHSH, CDR2 LQKENI. CDR3 length: 13 amino acids. CDR3 in amino acids: CASSPEGFQPQHF. In DNA, the CDR3 is TGTGCCAGCTCCCCCGAGGGGTTTCAGCCCCAGCATTTT.

The chain has TRBV7-2 and TRBJ2-2, with 8 nucleotides matching TRBD2. V lost 5 bases to trimming and J lost 3 bases; unmatched junction nucleotides: 8. The germline V gene has CDR1 SGHTA and CDR2 FQGNSA. This CDR3 has 16 amino acids. The CDR3 nucleotides read TGTGCCAGCAGCCCCAAGCGGGGGAAAGACACCGGGGAGCTGTTTTTT. It codes for CASSPKRGKDTGELFF.

A remark on this clonotype: The junction departs from the called germline gene at one end, perhaps through a read error. The V gene is TRBV7-9, the J gene TRBJ2-1, with 7 bases lining up with TRBD2. In germline, CDR1 is SEHNR, CDR2 FQNEAQ (reference sequence). This CDR3 has 17 residues. CDR3 coding DNA: TGTGCCAGCAGCTTAGTACGGCGGGAGCCCCCCTACAATGAACAGTTCTTC. Protein: CASSLVRREPPYNEQFF. The whole variable domain, remainder taken from reference TRBV7-9 and TRBJ2-1, is DTGVSQNPRHKITKRGQNVTFRCDPISEHNRLYWYRQTLGQGPEFLTYFQNEAQLEKSRLLSDRFSAERPKGSFSTLEIQRTEQGDSAMYLCASSLVRREPPYNEQFFGPGTRLTVL.

The chain has TRBV10-2 and TRBJ2-1; D possibly matches TRBD1 or TRBD2 (7 bases each). The J call may be incorrect, as the DNA end agrees better with TRBJ2-7. The CDR3 has 16 residues. Germline-derived CDR1 and CDR2 are WSHSY and SAAADI. The CDR3 DNA sequence: TGCGCCAGCAGCAGTACAGGGGAGGGATCCTACAATGAGCAGTACTTC. Translation: CASSSTGEGSYNEQYF.

The table lists this clonotype with a few counts. This rearrangement joins TRBV10-3 to TRBJ2-3; D remains unclear. CDR1 and CDR2 (germline): ENHRY, SYGVKD. Trimming pared 6 bases from V and 7 bases from J, leaving 8 bases between. The CDR3 contains 11 residues. CDR3: CAIRERNTQYF. CDR3 nucleotide sequence: TGTGCCATCAGGGAGAGGAATACGCAGTATTTT.

This chain joins TRBV20-1 and TRBJ2-5; unclear D gene. V was cut by 3 bases and J by 0 bases, with 11 bases left in between. The CDR3 contains 14 residues. Germline values: CDR1 DFQATT, CDR2 SNEGSKA (reference sequence). The DNA of the CDR3 is TGCAGTGCTAGGCGTGCGCAGCACCAAGAGACCCAGTACTTC. Protein: CSARRAQHQETQYF.

The rearrangement joins TRBV19 to TRBJ2-7; no reliable D call. The CDR3 runs to 20 residues. The ends were cut back, 4 bases at V and 0 bases at J, with 28 bases in the middle. CDR1 and CDR2 (germline): LNHDA, SQIVND (reference sequence). This CDR3 is CASSTGSVGGGRRNSYEQYF. The CDR3 bases are TGTGCCAGTAGTACTGGATCCGTAGGTGGCGGCAGAAGAAACTCCTACGAGCAGTACTTC.